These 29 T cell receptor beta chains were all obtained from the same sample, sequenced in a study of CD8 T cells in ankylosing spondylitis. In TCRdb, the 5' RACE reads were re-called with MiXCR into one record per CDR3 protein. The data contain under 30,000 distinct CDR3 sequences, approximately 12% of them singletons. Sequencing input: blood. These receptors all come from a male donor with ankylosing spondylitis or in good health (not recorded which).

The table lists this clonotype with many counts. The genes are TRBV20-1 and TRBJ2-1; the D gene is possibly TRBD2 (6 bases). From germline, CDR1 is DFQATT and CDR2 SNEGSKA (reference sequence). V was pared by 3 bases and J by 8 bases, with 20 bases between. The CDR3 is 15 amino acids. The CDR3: CSASRPGDIADEQFF. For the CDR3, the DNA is TGCAGTGCTAGTCGTCCGGGGGATATAGCGGATGAGCAGTTCTTC.

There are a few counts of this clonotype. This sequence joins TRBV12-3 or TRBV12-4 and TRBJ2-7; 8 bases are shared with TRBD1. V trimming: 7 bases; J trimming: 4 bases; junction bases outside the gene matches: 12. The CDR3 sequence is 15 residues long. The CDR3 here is CASTPGRTGQYEQYF. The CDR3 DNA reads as TGTGCCAGCACCCCAGGGAGGACAGGGCAATACGAGCAGTACTTC.

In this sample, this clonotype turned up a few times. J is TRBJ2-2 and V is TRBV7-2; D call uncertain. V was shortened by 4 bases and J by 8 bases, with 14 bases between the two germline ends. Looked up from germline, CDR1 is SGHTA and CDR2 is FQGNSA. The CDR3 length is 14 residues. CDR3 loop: CASSSQPSAGELFF. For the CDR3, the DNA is TGTGCCAGCAGCTCCCAGCCTAGTGCTGGGGAGCTGTTTTTT.

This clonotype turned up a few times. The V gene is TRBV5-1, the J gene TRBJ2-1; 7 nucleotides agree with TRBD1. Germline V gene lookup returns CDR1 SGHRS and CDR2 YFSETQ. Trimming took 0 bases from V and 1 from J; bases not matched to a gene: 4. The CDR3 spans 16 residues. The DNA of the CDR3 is TGCGCCAGCAGCTTGGACAGGGGTGGATCCTACAATGAGCAGTTCTTC. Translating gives CASSLDRGGSYNEQFF.

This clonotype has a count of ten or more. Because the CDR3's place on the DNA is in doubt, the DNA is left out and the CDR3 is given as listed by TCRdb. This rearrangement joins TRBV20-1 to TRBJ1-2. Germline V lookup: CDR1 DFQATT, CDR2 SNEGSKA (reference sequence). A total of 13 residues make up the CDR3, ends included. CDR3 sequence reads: CSAMNLGTGGYTF.

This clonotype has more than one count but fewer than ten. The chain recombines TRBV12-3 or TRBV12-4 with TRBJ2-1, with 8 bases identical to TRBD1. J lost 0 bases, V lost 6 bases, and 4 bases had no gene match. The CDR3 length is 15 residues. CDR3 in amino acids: CASRQDRGSYNEQFF. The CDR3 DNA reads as TGTGCCAGCAGACAAGACAGGGGCTCCTACAATGAGCAGTTCTTC.

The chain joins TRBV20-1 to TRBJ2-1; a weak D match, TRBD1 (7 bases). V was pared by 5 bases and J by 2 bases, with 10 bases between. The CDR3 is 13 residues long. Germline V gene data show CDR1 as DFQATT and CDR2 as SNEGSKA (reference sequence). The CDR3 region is CSAGGTAYNEQFF. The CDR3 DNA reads TGCAGTGCTGGCGGGACAGCCTACAATGAGCAGTTCTTC.

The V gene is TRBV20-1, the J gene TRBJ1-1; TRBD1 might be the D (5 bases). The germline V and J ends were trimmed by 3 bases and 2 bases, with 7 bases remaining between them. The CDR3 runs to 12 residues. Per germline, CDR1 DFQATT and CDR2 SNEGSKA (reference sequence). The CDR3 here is CSASGGNTEAFF. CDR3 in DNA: TGCAGTGCTAGTGGGGGAAACACTGAAGCTTTCTTT.

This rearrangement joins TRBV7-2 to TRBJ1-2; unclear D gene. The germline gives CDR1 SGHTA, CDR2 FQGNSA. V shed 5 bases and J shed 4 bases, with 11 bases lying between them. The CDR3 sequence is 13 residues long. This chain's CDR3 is CASSRYDAYGYTF. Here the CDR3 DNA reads TGTGCCAGCAGCAGATACGACGCCTATGGCTACACCTTC. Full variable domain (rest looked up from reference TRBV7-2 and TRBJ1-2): GAGVSQSPSNKVTEKGKDVELRCDPISGHTALYWYRQSLGQGLEFLIYFQGNSAPDKSGLPSDRFSAERTGGSVSTLTIQRTQQEDSAVYLCASSRYDAYGYTFGSGTRLTVV.

DNA of the CDR3: TGTGCCACCAGTGACCCCCACCTTGGTGGGGCCAACGTCCTGACTTTC. Encoded protein: CATSDPHLGGANVLTF. The V and J genes are TRBV24-1 and TRBJ2-6; no definite D call. Trimming cost V 4 bases and J 3 bases, with 12 bases left between them. Germline CDR1 KGHDR, CDR2 SFDVKD. The CDR3 is 16 residues long.

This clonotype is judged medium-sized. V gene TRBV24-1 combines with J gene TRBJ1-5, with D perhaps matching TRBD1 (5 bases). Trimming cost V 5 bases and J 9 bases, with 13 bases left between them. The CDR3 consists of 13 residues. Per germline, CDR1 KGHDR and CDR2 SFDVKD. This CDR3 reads CATSGLRGWPQHF. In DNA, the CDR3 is TGTGCCACCAGTGGCTTGAGGGGATGGCCCCAGCATTTT.

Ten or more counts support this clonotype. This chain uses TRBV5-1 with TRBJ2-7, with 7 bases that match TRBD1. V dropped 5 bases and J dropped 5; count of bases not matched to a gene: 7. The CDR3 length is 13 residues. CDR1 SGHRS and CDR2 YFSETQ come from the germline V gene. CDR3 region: CASRWTGADEQYF. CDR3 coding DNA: TGCGCCAGCAGGTGGACAGGAGCTGACGAGCAGTACTTC.

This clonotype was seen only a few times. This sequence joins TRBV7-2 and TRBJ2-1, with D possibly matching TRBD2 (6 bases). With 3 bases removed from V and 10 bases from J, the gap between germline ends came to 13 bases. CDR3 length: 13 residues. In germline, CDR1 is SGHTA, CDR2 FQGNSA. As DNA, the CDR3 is TGTGCCAGCAGCTTTAACGGTGCGGGGGAGCAGTTCTTC. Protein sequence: CASSFNGAGEQFF.

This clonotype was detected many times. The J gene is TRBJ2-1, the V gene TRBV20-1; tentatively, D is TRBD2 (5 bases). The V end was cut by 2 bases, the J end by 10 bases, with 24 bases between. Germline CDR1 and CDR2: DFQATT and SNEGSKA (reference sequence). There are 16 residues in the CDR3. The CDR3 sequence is CSARSRTHNSAREQFF. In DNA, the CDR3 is TGCAGTGCTAGATCACGGACTCACAACTCCGCGAGGGAGCAGTTCTTC.

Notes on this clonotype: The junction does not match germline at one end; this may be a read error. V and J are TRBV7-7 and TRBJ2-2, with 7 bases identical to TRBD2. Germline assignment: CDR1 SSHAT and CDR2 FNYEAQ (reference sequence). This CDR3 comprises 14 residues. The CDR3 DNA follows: TGTGCTAGCAGCACAGGACTAGAAGGCGGGGAGCTGTTTTTT. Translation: CASSTGLEGGELFF.

Written as DNA, the CDR3 is TGTGCCAGCAGCGTAGGGGGGACTACATACAATGAGCAGTTCTTC. Protein sequence: CASSVGGTTYNEQFF. The chain recombines TRBV9 with TRBJ2-1, with 7 bases aligning to TRBD2. This CDR3 is built from 15 residues. Looked up from germline, CDR1 is SGDLS and CDR2 is YYNGEE. The junction had 4 bases not matched to a gene; V was cut back by 0 bases and J by 4 bases.

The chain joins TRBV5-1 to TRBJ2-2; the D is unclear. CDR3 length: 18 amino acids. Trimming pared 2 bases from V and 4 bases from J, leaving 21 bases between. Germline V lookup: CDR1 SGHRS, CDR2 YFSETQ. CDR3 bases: TGCGCCAGCAGCTTTTTCTTTGATTCCGACAAATTCACCGGGGAGCTGTTTTTT. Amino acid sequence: CASSFFFDSDKFTGELFF.

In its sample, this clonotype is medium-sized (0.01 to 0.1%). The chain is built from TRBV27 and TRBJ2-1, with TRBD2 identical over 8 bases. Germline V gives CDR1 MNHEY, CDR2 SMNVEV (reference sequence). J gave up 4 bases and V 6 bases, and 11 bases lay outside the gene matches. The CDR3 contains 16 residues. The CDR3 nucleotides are TGTGCCAGCAGGGGACTAGTTTGGGTGGGGTACAATGAGCAGTTCTTC. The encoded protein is CASRGLVWVGYNEQFF.

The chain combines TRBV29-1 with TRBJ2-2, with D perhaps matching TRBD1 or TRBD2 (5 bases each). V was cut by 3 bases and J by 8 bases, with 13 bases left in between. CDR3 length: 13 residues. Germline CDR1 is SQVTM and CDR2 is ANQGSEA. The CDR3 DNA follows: TGCAGCGTTGAGGAGGACACTTGGGGGGAGCTGTTTTTT. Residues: CSVEEDTWGELFF.

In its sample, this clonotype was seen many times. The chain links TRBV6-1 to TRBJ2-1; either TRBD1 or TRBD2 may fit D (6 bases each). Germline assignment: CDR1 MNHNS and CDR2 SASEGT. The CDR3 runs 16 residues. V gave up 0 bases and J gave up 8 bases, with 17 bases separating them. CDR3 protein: CASSEAQEGGLDEQFF. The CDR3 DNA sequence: TGTGCCAGCAGTGAAGCGCAGGAGGGGGGTTTGGATGAGCAGTTCTTC.

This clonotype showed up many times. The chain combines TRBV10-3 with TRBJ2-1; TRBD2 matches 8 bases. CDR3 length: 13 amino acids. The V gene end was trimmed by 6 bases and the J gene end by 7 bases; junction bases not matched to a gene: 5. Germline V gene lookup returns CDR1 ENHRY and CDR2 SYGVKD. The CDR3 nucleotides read TGTGCCATCAGAGGACTAGCTGGGAATGAGCAGTTCTTC. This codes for CAIRGLAGNEQFF.

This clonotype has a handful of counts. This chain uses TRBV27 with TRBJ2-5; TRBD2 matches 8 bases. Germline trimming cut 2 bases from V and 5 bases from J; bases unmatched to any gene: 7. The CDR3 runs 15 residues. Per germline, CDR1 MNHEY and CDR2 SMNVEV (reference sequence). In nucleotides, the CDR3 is TGTGCCAGCAGTTTAATCGGGGGGGGACGTGAGACCCAGTACTTC. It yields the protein CASSLIGGGRETQYF.

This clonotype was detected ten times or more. CDR3 nucleotides: TGCGCCAGCAGCCAAGATGCTAGCGGGAGAGGCGAGCAGTTCTTC. Amino acid sequence: CASSQDASGRGEQFF. This chain connects TRBV4-3 to TRBJ2-1, with 10 bases lining up with TRBD2. The V and J ends lost 0 bases and 10 bases, in that order; junction bases with no gene match: 6. The germline gives CDR1 LGHNA, CDR2 YSLEER. This CDR3 contains 15 residues.

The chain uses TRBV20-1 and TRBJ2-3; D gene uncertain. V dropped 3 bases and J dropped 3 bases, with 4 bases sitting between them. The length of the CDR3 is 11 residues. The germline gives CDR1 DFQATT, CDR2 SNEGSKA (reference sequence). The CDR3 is CSASTTDTQYF. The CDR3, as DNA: TGCAGTGCTAGCACTACAGATACGCAGTATTTT.

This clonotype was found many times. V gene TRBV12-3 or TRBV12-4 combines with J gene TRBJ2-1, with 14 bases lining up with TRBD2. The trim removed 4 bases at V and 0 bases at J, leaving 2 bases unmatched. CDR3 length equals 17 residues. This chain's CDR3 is CASSSTSGGGSYNEQFF. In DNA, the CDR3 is TGTGCCAGCAGTTCGACTAGCGGGGGGGGCTCCTACAATGAGCAGTTCTTC.

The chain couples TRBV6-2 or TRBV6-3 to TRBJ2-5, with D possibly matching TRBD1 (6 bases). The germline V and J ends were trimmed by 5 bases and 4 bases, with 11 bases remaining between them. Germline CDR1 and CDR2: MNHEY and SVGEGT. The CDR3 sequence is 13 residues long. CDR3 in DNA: TGTGCCAGCAGTCTCAACAGGGCAGAGACCCAGTACTTC. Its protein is CASSLNRAETQYF.

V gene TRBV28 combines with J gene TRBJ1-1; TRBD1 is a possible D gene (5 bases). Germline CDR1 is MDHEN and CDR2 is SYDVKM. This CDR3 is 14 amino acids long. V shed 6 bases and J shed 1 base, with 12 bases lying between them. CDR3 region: CASSLLGGNTEAFF. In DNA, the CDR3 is TGTGCCAGCAGCCTTCTTGGGGGGAACACTGAAGCTTTCTTT.

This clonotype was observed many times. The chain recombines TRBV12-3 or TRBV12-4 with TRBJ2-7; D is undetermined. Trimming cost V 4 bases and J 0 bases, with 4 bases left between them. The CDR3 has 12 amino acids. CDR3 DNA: TGTGCCAGCAGTTCGAGCTCCTACGAGCAGTACGTC. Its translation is CASSSSSYEQYV.

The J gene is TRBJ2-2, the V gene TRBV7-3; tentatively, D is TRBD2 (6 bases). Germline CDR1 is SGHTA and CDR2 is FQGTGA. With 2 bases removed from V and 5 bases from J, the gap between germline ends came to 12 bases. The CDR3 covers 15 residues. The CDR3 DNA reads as TGTGCCAGCAGCTTAGGGACTCATAATACCGGGGAGCTGTTTTTT. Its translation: CASSLGTHNTGELFF.